This T cell receptor beta chain is drawn from a study of Ad26.COV2.S vaccination and SARS-CoV-2 variants. Generated by immunoSEQ multiplex PCR, the TCRdb table keeps only in-frame clones and is missing some. The table shows a few hundred thousand clones, with around 86% occurring only once. General observations from the study: Participants in the vaccine arm had higher spike-specific TCR breadth; placebo recipients had lower.

This clone is a singleton in its sample. Its antigen remains unidentified. J was trimmed by 3 bases and V by 3 bases; bases with no gene match: 7. The germline gives CDR1 GTSNPN, CDR2 SVGIG (reference sequence). This CDR3 contains 14 residues. Treatment denoted: some 19 received Ad26.COV2.S at low or high dose, single or two shots; about 5 received placebo; per-sample allocation not given. After the first vaccine or placebo injection, samples were drawn on day 63. The sample came from a Boston adult aged 18-55 years. This receptor was taken from a person between 18 and 65 years old who received the Ad26.COV2.S COVID-19 vaccine or a placebo. The chain uses TRBV30 and TRBJ2-7, with 8 nucleotides matching TRBD1. The specimen was peripheral blood, collected in a trial of Ad26.COV2.S vaccine versus placebo. The DNA for the CDR3 is TGTGCCTGGAGCCCCGACAGGGGAGGCTACGAGCAGTACTTC. Encoded protein: CAWSPDRGGYEQYF.